The 25 T cell receptor beta chains listed next were all sequenced from one sample in a study of cytomegalovirus exposure and HLA in healthy donors. The study ran its PCR with 60 Vbeta and 13 Jbeta primers. TCRdb keeps only in-frame clones here, not all; method: immunoSEQ multiplex PCR. The profile covers 150,000 to 200,000 clones, with around 75% appearing a single time and approximately 6.3% taken by the ten largest. The sequenced material came from PBMCs. The receptors were gathered from a middle-aged man in good health and CMV-seropositive.

The chain uses TRBV4-1 and TRBJ2-5; D is possibly TRBD1 (6 bases). With 5 bases removed from V and 1 base from J, the gap between germline ends came to 11 bases. Germline V gene lookup returns CDR1 MGHRA and CDR2 YSYEKL. The CDR3 runs 14 residues. The DNA for the CDR3 is TGCGCCAGCAGCGACGGACAGAGCCAAGAGACCCAGTACTTC. It translates to CASSDGQSQETQYF.

This chain links TRBV7-3 with TRBJ2-5; perhaps TRBD1 as D (6 bases). This CDR3 is 13 amino acids long. Looked up from germline, CDR1 is SGHTA and CDR2 is FQGTGA. V was cut by 4 bases and J by 5 bases, with 11 bases left in between. The CDR3 sequence: CASSSGQTETQYF. CDR3 nucleotides: TGTGCCAGCAGCTCCGGACAGACGGAGACCCAGTACTTC.

The chain couples TRBV7-2 to TRBJ2-3, with D unclear. V was pared by 1 base and J by 8 bases, with 7 bases between. This CDR3 has 12 residues. Germline V lookup: CDR1 SGHTA, CDR2 FQGNSA. CDR3 loop: CASSLVSFTQYF. The CDR3 coding sequence is TGTGCCAGCAGCTTAGTTAGCTTTACGCAGTATTTT.

The genes are TRBV4-1 and TRBJ2-2; D is possibly TRBD1 (7 bases). V lost 4 bases and J lost 4, with 16 bases in between. Germline CDR1 reads MGHRA; CDR2 reads YSYEKL. This CDR3 is built from 16 residues. The CDR3 sequence: CASSPAGGGSTGELFF. CDR3 bases: TGCGCCAGCAGCCCCGCCGGAGGGGGCAGCACCGGGGAGCTGTTTTTT.

CDR3 sequence reads: CASTGKTGPTGELFF. For the CDR3, the DNA is TGTGCCAGCACCGGGAAGACAGGTCCTACCGGGGAGCTGTTTTTT. The V call is TRBV2, the J call TRBJ2-2; D perhaps matches TRBD1 (6 bases). CDR3 length equals 15 residues. With 7 bases removed from V and 5 bases from J, the gap between germline ends came to 17 bases. CDR1 is SNHLY and CDR2 is FYNNEI in the germline V gene. The full variable domain, in which reference TRBV2 and TRBJ2-2 provide the parts outside the CDR3, is EPEVTQTPSHQVTQMGQEVILRCVPISNHLYFYWYRQILGQKVEFLVSFYNNEISEKSEIFDDQFSVERPDGSNFTLKIRSTKLEDSAMYFCASTGKTGPTGELFFGEGSRLTVL.

With regard to this clone: The CDR3 carries no conserved terminal phenylalanine or tryptophan, so it likely arises from a read error. V is TRBV9 and J is TRBJ1-3; 11 bases align to TRBD1. Per germline, CDR1 SGDLS and CDR2 YYNGEE. The CDR3 sequence is 18 residues long. Trimming at V came to 4 bases and at J to 4 bases, leaving 13 bases not matched to a gene. The CDR3 here is CASSSGPRTGGIGNTIYS. CDR3 bases: TGTGCCAGCAGCTCGGGCCCCCGGACAGGGGGCATCGGAAACACCATATATTCT.

The rearrangement links TRBV28 to TRBJ2-2; tentative D call: TRBD1 (6 bases). The V and J ends lost 8 bases and 7 bases respectively, with 17 bases between them. The germline CDR1 and CDR2 sequences are MDHEN and SYDVKM. CDR3 length equals 14 residues. The CDR3 protein is CASGIGGAIGELFF. The CDR3, as DNA: TGTGCCAGCGGAATTGGGGGCGCGATCGGGGAGCTGTTTTTT.

CDR3 region: CASSLYRGPYEAFF. The CDR3 DNA is TGTGCCAGCAGCTTATACAGGGGACCGTATGAAGCTTTCTTT. The chain couples TRBV7-3 to TRBJ1-1; 7 nucleotides line up with TRBD1. The junction had 7 bases not matched to a gene; V was cut back by 2 bases and J by 7 bases. The germline CDR1 and CDR2 sequences are SGHTA and FQGTGA. CDR3 length: 14 residues.

The CDR3: CASSIDLEFYGYTF. CDR3 bases: TGTGCCAGTAGTATAGATCTCGAGTTCTATGGCTACACCTTC. V gene TRBV19 combines with J gene TRBJ1-2; D gene ambiguous. Germline V lookup: CDR1 LNHDA, CDR2 SQIVND (reference sequence). With 0 bases removed from V and 4 bases from J, the gap between germline ends came to 9 bases. The CDR3 is 14 residues long.

The chain is built from TRBV9 and TRBJ1-1; D remains ambiguous. The CDR3 contains 14 residues. Trimming took off 4 bases at V and 4 bases at J, with 14 bases between the two ends. The germline V gene has CDR1 SGDLS and CDR2 YYNGEE. The CDR3 DNA sequence: TGTGCCAGCAGCCCTGACCTAGGCGCCACTGAAGCTTTCTTT. Its protein is CASSPDLGATEAFF.

This clone was seen more than once but under ten times. The chain joins TRBV7-2 to TRBJ2-3; no reliable D call. The germline V gene has CDR1 SGHTA and CDR2 FQGNSA. The CDR3 covers 14 residues. V lost 1 base, J lost 0 bases, and 5 bases lay in between. The CDR3 loop reads CASSLDISTDTQYF. CDR3 nucleotides: TGTGCCAGCAGCTTAGATATTAGCACAGATACGCAGTATTTT.

The J gene is TRBJ1-6, the V gene TRBV13, with 9 positions matching TRBD1. Germline CDR1 PRHDT, CDR2 FYEKMQ (reference sequence). V was pared by 5 bases and J by 6 bases, with 8 bases of the junction left unmatched. CDR3 size: 16 residues. The CDR3 nucleotides read TGTGCCAGCAGCAACACAGGGGGCTTAAGTAATTCACCCCTCCACTTT. This encodes CASSNTGGLSNSPLHF.

The V gene is TRBV5-6, the J gene TRBJ2-5; 8 bases are a match to TRBD2. The J call may be in error: the DNA end matches TRBJ2-7 better. In germline, CDR1 is SGHDT, CDR2 YYEEEE. The CDR3 consists of 16 residues. CDR3 in amino acids: CASSLGGRGGPYEQYF. Here the CDR3 DNA reads TGTGCCAGCAGCTTGGGTGGTCGCGGGGGGCCCTACGAGCAGTACTTC.

The chain is built from TRBV11-3 and TRBJ2-3; TRBD1 agrees at 7 bases. V was clipped by 1 base and J by 4 bases; unmatched bases: 2. The CDR3 extends over 14 amino acids. From germline, CDR1 is SGHNT and CDR2 YENEEA. CDR3 residues: CASSLGQGADTQYF. The CDR3 DNA reads as TGTGCCAGCAGCTTAGGGCAGGGGGCAGATACGCAGTATTTT.

The V and J genes are TRBV5-1 and TRBJ1-3; D gene unclear. The CDR3 has 14 residues. V was shortened by 5 bases and J by 2 bases, with 11 bases between the two germline ends. Germline V gene data show CDR1 as SGHRS and CDR2 as YFSETQ. The CDR3 DNA sequence: TGCGCCAGCAGGCGGGAGAGGACTGGAAACACCATATATTTT. Translation gives CASRRERTGNTIYF.

Only one count was recorded for this clone. The CDR3 is CASSVVGDTYEQYF. The CDR3, as DNA: TGTGCCAGTAGTGTTGTGGGGGACACCTACGAGCAGTACTTC. The chain is built from TRBV19 and TRBJ2-7; maybe TRBD1 (6 bases). Germline-derived CDR1 and CDR2 are LNHDA and SQIVND (reference sequence). The V end lost 5 bases, the J end lost 2 bases, and 13 bases lay between the germline ends. This CDR3 contains 14 residues.

The rearrangement uses TRBV10-3 and TRBJ1-1, with TRBD1 matching 7 bases. Germline lookup yields CDR1 ENHRY and CDR2 SYGVKD. V gave up 0 bases and J gave up 1 base; unmatched junction bases: 2. The CDR3 covers 15 residues. CDR3 sequence: CAISESGQTNTEAFF. CDR3 DNA sequence: TGTGCCATCAGTGAGTCGGGACAGACGAACACTGAAGCTTTCTTT.

The V gene is TRBV2, the J gene TRBJ2-5; 8 bases are shared with TRBD2. CDR1 SNHLY and CDR2 FYNNEI come from the germline V gene. V was pared by 5 bases and J by 5 bases, with 10 bases of the junction left unmatched. The CDR3 extends over 15 amino acids. CDR3 nucleotide sequence: TGTGCCAGCAGTACTGAGCGGGGGTATGGGGAGACCCAGTACTTC. The encoded protein is CASSTERGYGETQYF.

The chain carries TRBV2 and TRBJ2-1, with 11 bases identical to TRBD2. This CDR3 region has 19 residues. Looked up from germline, CDR1 is SNHLY and CDR2 is FYNNEI. V lost 3 bases to trimming and J lost 2 bases; unmatched junction nucleotides: 12. The CDR3 coding sequence is TGTGCCAGCAGTGATGGGCAGCCTATAGCGGGGGGGACCTACAATGAGCAGTTCTTC. It yields the protein CASSDGQPIAGGTYNEQFF.

The CDR3 DNA is TGTGCCAGCAGTTCCAGCGGGGGGTTGTCCTACGAGCAGTACTTC. Protein product: CASSSSGGLSYEQYF. The rearrangement uses TRBV27 and TRBJ2-7, with 9 bases matching TRBD2. The J segment lost 1 base and the V segment lost 4 bases, leaving 5 bases of the junction unmatched. Germline V CDR1 and CDR2: MNHEY, SMNVEV (reference sequence). The CDR3 is made up of 15 amino acids.

The chain uses TRBV27 and TRBJ2-3, with D maybe TRBD1 (5 bases). Trimming stripped 8 bases from V and 4 bases from J, with 10 bases between. The CDR3 is 12 residues long. Germline CDR1 MNHEY, CDR2 SMNVEV (reference sequence). This chain's CDR3 is CASFDSPDTQYF. The DNA of the CDR3 is TGTGCCAGCTTCGACAGTCCAGATACGCAGTATTTT.

As to this clone: This same CDR3 is encoded by further DNA sequences in the sample. V and J are TRBV15 and TRBJ2-5, with D tentatively TRBD2 (5 bases). CDR1 is LNHNV and CDR2 is YYDKDF in the germline V gene (reference sequence). V lost 0 bases to trimming and J lost 7 bases, with 6 bases between them. The CDR3 loop spans 12 amino acids. The CDR3 nucleotides are TGTGCCACCAGCAGAGACCGGGGGACCCAGTACTTC. It encodes CATSRDRGTQYF.

The chain's CDR3 is CASSPTLGTTQPQHF. For the CDR3, the DNA is TGTGCCAGTAGTCCTACCTTGGGGACAACCCAGCCCCAGCATTTT. The chain joins TRBV19 to TRBJ1-5, with D possibly TRBD1 on 6 matching bases. Germline lookup yields CDR1 LNHDA and CDR2 SQIVND (reference sequence). The V gene lost 5 bases and the J gene lost 7 bases, with 18 bases spanning the gap. CDR3 size: 15 residues.

This sequence joins TRBV7-2 and TRBJ2-5; D call uncertain. This CDR3 spans 14 amino acids. With 5 bases removed from V and 1 base from J, the gap between germline ends came to 11 bases. Germline lookup yields CDR1 SGHTA and CDR2 FQGNSA. The CDR3 nucleotides are TGTGCCAGCAGCCCCGGTAGAATCCAAGAGACCCAGTACTTC. Its translation: CASSPGRIQETQYF.

The chain uses TRBV9 and TRBJ1-1; D not certain. Germline loops: CDR1 SGDLS, CDR2 YYNGEE. The CDR3 runs to 17 residues. V was clipped by 0 bases and J by 0 bases, with 15 bases between them. The CDR3 DNA follows: TGTGCCAGCAGCGTAGAATTTGGAGGACCCCTGAACACTGAAGCTTTCTTT. Translated: CASSVEFGGPLNTEAFF.